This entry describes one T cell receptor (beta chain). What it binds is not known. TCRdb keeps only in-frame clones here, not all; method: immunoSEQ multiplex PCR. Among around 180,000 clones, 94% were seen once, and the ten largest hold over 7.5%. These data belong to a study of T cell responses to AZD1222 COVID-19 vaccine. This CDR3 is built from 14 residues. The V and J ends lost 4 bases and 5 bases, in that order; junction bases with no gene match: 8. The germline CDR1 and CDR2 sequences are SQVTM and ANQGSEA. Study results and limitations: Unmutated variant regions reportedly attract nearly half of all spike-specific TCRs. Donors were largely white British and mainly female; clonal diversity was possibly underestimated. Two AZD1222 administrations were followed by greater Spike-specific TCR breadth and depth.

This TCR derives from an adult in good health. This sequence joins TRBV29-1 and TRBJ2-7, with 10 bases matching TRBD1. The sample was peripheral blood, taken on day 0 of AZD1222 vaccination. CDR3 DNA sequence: TGCAGCGTTGTCGGGACAGGGGTTTGGAACGAGCAGTACTTC. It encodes CSVVGTGVWNEQYF.